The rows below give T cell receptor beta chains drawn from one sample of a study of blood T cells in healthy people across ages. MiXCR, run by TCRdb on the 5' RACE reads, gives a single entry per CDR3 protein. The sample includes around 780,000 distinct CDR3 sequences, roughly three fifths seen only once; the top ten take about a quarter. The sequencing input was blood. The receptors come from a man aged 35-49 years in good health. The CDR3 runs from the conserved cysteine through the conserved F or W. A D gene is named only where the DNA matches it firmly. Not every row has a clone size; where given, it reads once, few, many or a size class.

TGTGCCAGCTCAACAAATGGGTACTACTACGAGCAGTACTTC	CASSTNGYYYEQYF	TRBV7-8	TRBJ2-7	-	-
TGTGCCAGCACCTTAGGGGGGTTCACAGATACGCAGTATTTT	CASTLGGFTDTQYF	TRBV6-5	TRBJ2-3	few	-
TGCGCCAGCAGCTTGAAGACTAGCGGGATCAACGAGCAGTACTTC	CASSLKTSGINEQYF	TRBV5-1	TRBJ2-7	-	TRBD2
TGTGCCAGCTCACCACCTACGGGACGCCAAGAGACCCAGTACTTC	CASSPPTGRQETQYF	TRBV18	TRBJ2-5	few	-
TGTGCCATCAGCTCCGGGACTAGCGGCTCCTACGAGCAGTACTTC	CAISSGTSGSYEQYF	TRBV10-3	TRBJ2-7	-	TRBD2
TGTGCCATCACAGGGGCTGGGGCCAACGTCCTGACTTTC	CAITGAGANVLTF	TRBV28	TRBJ2-6	-	TRBD1
TGCAGCGCCGCACGGGGGTCAGAGCAGTTCTTC	CSAARGSEQFF	TRBV29-1	TRBJ2-1	many	-
TGTAGTGCTAGAGATACTTTTTCCGGGACTCACAGTTTCGATGAGCAGTACTTC	CSARDTFSGTHSFDEQYF	TRBV20-1	TRBJ2-7	-	-
TGTGCCACCAGTGATTTTAGGCGACAGGGCCTGGCCAATGAGCAGTACTTC	CATSDFRRQGLANEQYF	TRBV24-1	TRBJ2-7	-	TRBD1
TGCGCCAGCAGCCTCGGCCGGATGGGGCCCGAAGAGACCCAGTACTTC	CASSLGRMGPEETQYF	TRBV5-1	TRBJ2-5	few	-
TGTGCCAGCAGCCCGACAGAGTATGGCTACACCTTC	CASSPTEYGYTF	TRBV14	TRBJ1-2	-	-
TGTGCCAGCTCGCCACGAACCGGGACAGGGTACGGCAATGAGCAGTTCTTC	CASSPRTGTGYGNEQFF	TRBV18	TRBJ2-1	-	TRBD1
TGTGCCAGCAGCATCAGGGGGTTCTGGGCCAACGTCCTGACTTTC	CASSIRGFWANVLTF	TRBV28	TRBJ2-6	-	TRBD1
TGCAGTGCTCCCTATCGCGGGGGATTATCAAATGAGCAGTTCTTC	CSAPYRGGLSNEQFF	TRBV20-1	TRBJ2-1	many	TRBD2
TGCAGCGCCGCAGTTGGGACAGGATCTGCAGATACGCAGTATTTT	CSAAVGTGSADTQYF	TRBV29-1	TRBJ2-3	few	TRBD1
TGTGCCACCGACCGCGGGCGGGAGGGCTACAATGAGCAGTTCTTC	CATDRGREGYNEQFF	TRBV25-1	TRBJ2-1	few	TRBD2
TGTGCCAGCAGCCCCGGGGGGGTTCCCAATGAGCAGTACTTC	CASSPGGVPNEQYF	TRBV7-3	TRBJ2-7	-	TRBD2
TGCGCCAGCAGCCAATCCCGGTTAGGGGCTTACGAGCAGTACTTC	CASSQSRLGAYEQYF	TRBV4-3	TRBJ2-7	once	-
TGCAGTGCTGGAGTCACCGGGAACTCCAACGTCCTGACTTTC	CSAGVTGNSNVLTF	TRBV20-1	TRBJ2-6	-	-
TGCAGTGCGAGTAGGATAAACCAAAACATTCAGTACTTC	CSASRINQNIQYF	TRBV20-1	TRBJ2-4	-	-
TGCAGTGCAATAGGGGGCGGAGGCCAAGAGACCCAGTACTTC	CSAIGGGGQETQYF	TRBV20-1	TRBJ2-5	-	TRBD1
TGTGCCATCGGGCGGGACAGCAACACCGGGGAGCTGTTTTTT	CAIGRDSNTGELFF	TRBV10-3	TRBJ2-2	-	-